This entry lists 3 T cell receptor beta chains sequenced from one sample in a study of cytotoxic CD8 clonotypes in ibrutinib-treated CLL. Sequencing used immunoSEQ multiplex PCR; TCRdb keeps in-frame clones, though not all of them. The sample includes around 92,000 clones, 60% to 80% of them seen just once. Sequencing was performed on PBMCs, taken after 24 months of ibrutinib treatment. Source of these receptors: a human donor with chronic lymphocytic leukemia.

At least ten counts were recorded for this clone. V and J are TRBV27 and TRBJ2-1, with 8 bases fitting TRBD2. After removal of 3 bases from V and 0 bases from J, the junction contained 10 bases not matched to a gene. CDR1 and CDR2 (germline): MNHEY, SMNVEV (reference sequence). The CDR3 is 18 residues long. The CDR3 nucleotides are TGTGCCAGCAGTTTTGAGTCCACCGGGACTAGCTCCTACAATGAGCAGTTCTTC. This gives the protein CASSFESTGTSSYNEQFF.

A word on this clone: This may come from a read error, since a much larger clone is one base off. The identical CDR3 is also encoded by other nucleotide sequences in the sample. The rearrangement links TRBV19 to TRBJ1-4; a possible D gene is TRBD1 (6 bases). V was trimmed by 3 bases and J by 4 bases, leaving 9 bases between them. CDR1 is LNHDA, CDR2 SQIVND, per germline (reference sequence). This CDR3 contains 14 residues. The CDR3 DNA reads TGTGCCAGTAGTATTGGAGGGGGTAATGAAAAACTGTTTTTT. It translates to CASSIGGGNEKLFF. Full variable domain (missing parts from reference TRBV19 and TRBJ1-4): DGGITQSPKYLFRKEGQNVTLSCEQNLNHDAMYWYRQDPGQGLRLIYYSQIVNDFQKGDIAEGYSVSREKKESFPLTVTSAQKNPTAFYLCASSIGGGNEKLFFGSGTQLSVL.

The sample holds a few counts of this clone. The V gene is TRBV4-2, the J gene TRBJ1-2; D ambiguous. CDR3 length: 11 residues. The germline CDR1 and CDR2 sequences are LGHNA and YNFKEQ. Trimming shortened V by 3 bases and J by 9 bases, and 8 bases separated the two germline ends. CDR3 protein: CASSQDGRYTF. The CDR3 nucleotides are TGTGCCAGCAGCCAGGACGGTCGCTACACCTTC.